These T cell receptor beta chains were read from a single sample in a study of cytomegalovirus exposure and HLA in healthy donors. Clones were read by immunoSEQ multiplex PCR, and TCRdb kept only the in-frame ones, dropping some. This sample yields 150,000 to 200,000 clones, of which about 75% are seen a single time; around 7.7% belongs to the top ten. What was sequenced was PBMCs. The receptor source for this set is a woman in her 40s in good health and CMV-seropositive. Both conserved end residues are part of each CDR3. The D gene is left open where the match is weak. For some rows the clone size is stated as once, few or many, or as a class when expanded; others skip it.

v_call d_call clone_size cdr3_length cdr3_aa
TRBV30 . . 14 CAWSGSMVGNEQFF
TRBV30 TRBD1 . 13 CAWSVRRGYGYTF
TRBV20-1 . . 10 CSASGYEQYF
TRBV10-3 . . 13 CAISETTGSSAFF
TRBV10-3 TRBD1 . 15 CAIRAGGQGDYGYTF
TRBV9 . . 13 CASSVEWFRELFF
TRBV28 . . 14 CASSFRNMNTEAFF
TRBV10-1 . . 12 CASSVDGKTQYF
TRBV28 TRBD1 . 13 CASGDRGRGGYTF
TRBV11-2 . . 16 CASSLRGSSGANVLTF
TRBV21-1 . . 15 CASRRDGDRNYEQYF
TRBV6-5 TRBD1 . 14 CASRSTGGGYGYTF
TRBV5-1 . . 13 CASSPEAGEKLFF
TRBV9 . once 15 CASSAQGHSTDTQYF
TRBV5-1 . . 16 CASSPGGLSAYNEQFF
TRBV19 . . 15 CASSDIFPRVTEAFF
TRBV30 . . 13 CAQSGGIQSGYTF
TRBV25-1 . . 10 CASPIGAQYF
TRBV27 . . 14 CASSHTRVTDTQYF
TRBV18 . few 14 CASSPGVRGSEAFF
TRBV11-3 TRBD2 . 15 CASSLGGGPYNEQFF
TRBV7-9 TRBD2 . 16 CASSPVLAGGYNEQFF
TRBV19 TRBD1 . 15 CASSSATGGDEKLFF
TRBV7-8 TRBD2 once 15 CASSLGGGGSYEQYF
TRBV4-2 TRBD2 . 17 CASSQRTSGDVYNEQFF
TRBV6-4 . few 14 CASSEGQDTGELFF
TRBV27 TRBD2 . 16 CASSFGTSGSGYTQYF
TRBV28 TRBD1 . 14 CASTGTALVNTQYF
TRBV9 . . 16 CASSVEEQSGKNIQYF
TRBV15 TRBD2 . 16 CATSRDLAGGTNEQFF
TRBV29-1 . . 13 CSVSSGLNTEAFF
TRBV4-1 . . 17 CASSQVAATALNTEAFF
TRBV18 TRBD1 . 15 CASSPLDRGKCEQYF
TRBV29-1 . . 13 CGGLRGGNTEAFF
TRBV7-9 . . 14 CASSPGGGRAEAFF
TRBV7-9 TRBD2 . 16 CASSLGTSGRSDEQFF
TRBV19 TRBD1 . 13 CASSTGGANGYTF
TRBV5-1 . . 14 CASGPGTLTNEQFF
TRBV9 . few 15 CASSVQARSGNTIYF
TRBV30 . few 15 CAWSVPRHPKETQYF